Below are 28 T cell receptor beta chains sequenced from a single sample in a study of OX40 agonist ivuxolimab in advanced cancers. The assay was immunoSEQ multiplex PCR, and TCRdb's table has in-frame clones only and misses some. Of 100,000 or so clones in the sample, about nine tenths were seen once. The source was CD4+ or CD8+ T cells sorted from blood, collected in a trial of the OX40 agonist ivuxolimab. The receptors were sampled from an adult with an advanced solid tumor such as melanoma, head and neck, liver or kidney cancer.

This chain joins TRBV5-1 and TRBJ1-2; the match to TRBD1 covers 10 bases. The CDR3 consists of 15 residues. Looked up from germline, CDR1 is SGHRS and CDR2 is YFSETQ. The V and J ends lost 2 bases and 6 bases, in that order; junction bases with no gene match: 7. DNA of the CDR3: TGCGCCAGCAGCTTCCAGACAGGGGGCCCGGATGGCTACACCTTC. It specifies CASSFQTGGPDGYTF.

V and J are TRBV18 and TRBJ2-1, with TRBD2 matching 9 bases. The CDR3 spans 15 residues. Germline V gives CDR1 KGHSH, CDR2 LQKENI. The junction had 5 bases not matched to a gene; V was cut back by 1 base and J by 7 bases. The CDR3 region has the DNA TGTGCCAGCTCACCACTTCTAGCGGGAAGTAATGAGCAGTTCTTC. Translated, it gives CASSPLLAGSNEQFF.

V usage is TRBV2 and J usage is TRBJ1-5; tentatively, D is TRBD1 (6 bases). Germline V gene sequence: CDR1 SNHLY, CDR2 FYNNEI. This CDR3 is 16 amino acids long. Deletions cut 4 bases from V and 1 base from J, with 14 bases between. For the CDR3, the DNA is TGTGCCAGCAGTGCCCCGGGGGCCGGGAGCAATCAGCCCCAGCATTTT. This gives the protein CASSAPGAGSNQPQHF.

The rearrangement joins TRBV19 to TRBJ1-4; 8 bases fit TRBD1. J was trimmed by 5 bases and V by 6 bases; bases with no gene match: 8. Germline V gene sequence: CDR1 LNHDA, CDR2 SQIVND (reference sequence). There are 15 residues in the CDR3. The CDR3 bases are TGTGCCAGTAGAAGACAGGGGAACCAAAATGAAAAACTGTTTTTT. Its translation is CASRRQGNQNEKLFF. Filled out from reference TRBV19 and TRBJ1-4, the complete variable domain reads DGGITQSPKYLFRKEGQNVTLSCEQNLNHDAMYWYRQDPGQGLRLIYYSQIVNDFQKGDIAEGYSVSREKKESFPLTVTSAQKNPTAFYLCASRRQGNQNEKLFFGSGTQLSVL.

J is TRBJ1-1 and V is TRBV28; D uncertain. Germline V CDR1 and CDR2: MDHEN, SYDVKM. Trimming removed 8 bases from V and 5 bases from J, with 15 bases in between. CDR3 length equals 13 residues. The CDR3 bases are TGTGCCAGCGTTCCGGGGAAGAGAACTGAAGCTTTCTTT. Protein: CASVPGKRTEAFF.

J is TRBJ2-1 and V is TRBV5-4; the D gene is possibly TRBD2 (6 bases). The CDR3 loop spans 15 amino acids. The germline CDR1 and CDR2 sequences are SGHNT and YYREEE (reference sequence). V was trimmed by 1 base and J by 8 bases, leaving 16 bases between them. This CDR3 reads CASSLWEALSDEQFF. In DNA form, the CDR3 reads TGTGCCAGCAGCTTGTGGGAGGCGCTATCGGATGAGCAGTTCTTC.

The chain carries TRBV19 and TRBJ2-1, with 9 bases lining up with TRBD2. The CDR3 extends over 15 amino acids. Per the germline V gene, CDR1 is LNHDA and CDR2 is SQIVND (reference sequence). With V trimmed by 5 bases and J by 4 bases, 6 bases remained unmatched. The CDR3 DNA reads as TGTGCCAGTAGTCTAGCGGGATGGGTGTACAATGAGCAGTTCTTC. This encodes CASSLAGWVYNEQFF. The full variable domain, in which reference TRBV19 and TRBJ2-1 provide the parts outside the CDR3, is DGGITQSPKYLFRKEGQNVTLSCEQNLNHDAMYWYRQDPGQGLRLIYYSQIVNDFQKGDIAEGYSVSREKKESFPLTVTSAQKNPTAFYLCASSLAGWVYNEQFFGPGTRLTVL.

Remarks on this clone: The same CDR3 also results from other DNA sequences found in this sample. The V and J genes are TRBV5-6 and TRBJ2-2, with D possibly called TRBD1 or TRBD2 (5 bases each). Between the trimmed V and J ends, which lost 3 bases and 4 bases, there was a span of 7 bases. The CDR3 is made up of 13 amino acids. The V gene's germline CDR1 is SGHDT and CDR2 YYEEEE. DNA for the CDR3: TGTGCCAGCAGCTCGGGGCGCACCGGGGAGCTGTTTTTT. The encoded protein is CASSSGRTGELFF. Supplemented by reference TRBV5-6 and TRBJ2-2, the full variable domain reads DAGVTQSPTHLIKTRGQQVTLRCSPKSGHDTVSWYQQALGQGPQFIFQYYEEEERQRGNFPDRFSGHQFPNYSSELNVNALLLGDSALYLCASSSGRTGELFFGEGSRLTVL.

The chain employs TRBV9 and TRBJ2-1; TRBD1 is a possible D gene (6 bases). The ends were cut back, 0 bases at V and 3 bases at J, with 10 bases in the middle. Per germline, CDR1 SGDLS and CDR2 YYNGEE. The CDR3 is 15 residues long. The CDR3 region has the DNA TGTGCCAGCAGCGTAGGGCAGGGGAACTACAATGAGCAGTTCTTC. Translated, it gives CASSVGQGNYNEQFF.

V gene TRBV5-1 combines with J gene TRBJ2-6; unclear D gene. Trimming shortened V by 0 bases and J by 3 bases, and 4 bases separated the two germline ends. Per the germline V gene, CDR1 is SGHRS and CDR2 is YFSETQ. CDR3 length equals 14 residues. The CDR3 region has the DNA TGCGCCAGCAGCTTGGCCAATGGGGCCAACGTCCTGACTTTC. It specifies CASSLANGANVLTF.

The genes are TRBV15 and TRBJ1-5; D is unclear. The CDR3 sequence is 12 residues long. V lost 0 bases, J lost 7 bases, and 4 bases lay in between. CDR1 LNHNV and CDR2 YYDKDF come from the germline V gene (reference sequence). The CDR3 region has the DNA TGTGCCACCAGCAGAGATAGGCAGCCCCAGCATTTT. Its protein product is CATSRDRQPQHF.

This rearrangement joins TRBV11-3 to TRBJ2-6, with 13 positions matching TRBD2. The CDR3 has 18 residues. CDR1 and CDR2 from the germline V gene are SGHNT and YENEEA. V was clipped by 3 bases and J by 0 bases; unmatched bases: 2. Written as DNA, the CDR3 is TGTGCCAGCAGCTTGGGACTAGCGGGGCCCTCTGGGGCCAACGTCCTGACTTTC. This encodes CASSLGLAGPSGANVLTF.

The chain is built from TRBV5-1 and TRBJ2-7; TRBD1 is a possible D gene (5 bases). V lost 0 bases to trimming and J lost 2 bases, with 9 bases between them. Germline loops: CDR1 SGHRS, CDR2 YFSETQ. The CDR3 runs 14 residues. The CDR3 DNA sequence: TGCGCCAGCAGCTTGGCCGCAGGGACCTACGAGCAGTACTTC. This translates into CASSLAAGTYEQYF.

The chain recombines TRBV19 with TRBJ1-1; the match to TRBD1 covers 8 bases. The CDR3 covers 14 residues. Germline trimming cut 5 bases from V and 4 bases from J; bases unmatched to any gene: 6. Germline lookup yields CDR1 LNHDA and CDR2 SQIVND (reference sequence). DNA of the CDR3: TGTGCCAGTAGTTACTACAGGGGGGGCACTGAAGCTTTCTTT. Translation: CASSYYRGGTEAFF. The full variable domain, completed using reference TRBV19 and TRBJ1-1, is DGGITQSPKYLFRKEGQNVTLSCEQNLNHDAMYWYRQDPGQGLRLIYYSQIVNDFQKGDIAEGYSVSREKKESFPLTVTSAQKNPTAFYLCASSYYRGGTEAFFGQGTRLTVV.

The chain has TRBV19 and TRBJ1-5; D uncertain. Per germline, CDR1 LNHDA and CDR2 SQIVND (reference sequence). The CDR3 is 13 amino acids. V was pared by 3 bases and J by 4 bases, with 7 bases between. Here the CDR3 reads CASSITSNQPQHF. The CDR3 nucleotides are TGTGCCAGTAGTATTACAAGTAATCAGCCCCAGCATTTT.

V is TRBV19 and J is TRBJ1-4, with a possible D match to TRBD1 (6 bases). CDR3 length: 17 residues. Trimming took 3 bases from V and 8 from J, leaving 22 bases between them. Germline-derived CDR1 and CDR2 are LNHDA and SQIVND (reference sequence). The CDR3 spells CASSIGWGASGLEKLFF. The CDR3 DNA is TGTGCCAGTAGTATCGGTTGGGGGGCATCCGGGTTGGAAAAACTGTTTTTT.

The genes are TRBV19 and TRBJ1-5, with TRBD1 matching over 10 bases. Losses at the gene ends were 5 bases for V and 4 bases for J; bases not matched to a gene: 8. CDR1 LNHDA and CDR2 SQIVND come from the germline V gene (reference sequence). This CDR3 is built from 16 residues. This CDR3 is CASSPMGQGSNQPQHF. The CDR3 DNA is TGTGCCAGTAGTCCTATGGGACAGGGGTCAAATCAGCCCCAGCATTTT.

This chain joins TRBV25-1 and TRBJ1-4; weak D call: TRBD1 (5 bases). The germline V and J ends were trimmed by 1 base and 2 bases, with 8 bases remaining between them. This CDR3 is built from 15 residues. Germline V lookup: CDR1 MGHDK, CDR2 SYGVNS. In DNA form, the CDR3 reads TGTGCCAGCAGTGAATCGGGGGGGACTAATGAAAAACTGTTTTTT. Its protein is CASSESGGTNEKLFF.

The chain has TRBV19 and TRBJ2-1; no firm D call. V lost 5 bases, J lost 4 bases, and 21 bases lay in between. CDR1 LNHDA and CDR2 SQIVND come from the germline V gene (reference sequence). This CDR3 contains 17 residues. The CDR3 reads CASSGKSRTPLYNEQFF. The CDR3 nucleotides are TGTGCCAGTAGTGGGAAGTCGCGGACGCCCCTGTACAATGAGCAGTTCTTC. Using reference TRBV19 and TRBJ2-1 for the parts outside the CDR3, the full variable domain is DGGITQSPKYLFRKEGQNVTLSCEQNLNHDAMYWYRQDPGQGLRLIYYSQIVNDFQKGDIAEGYSVSREKKESFPLTVTSAQKNPTAFYLCASSGKSRTPLYNEQFFGPGTRLTVL.

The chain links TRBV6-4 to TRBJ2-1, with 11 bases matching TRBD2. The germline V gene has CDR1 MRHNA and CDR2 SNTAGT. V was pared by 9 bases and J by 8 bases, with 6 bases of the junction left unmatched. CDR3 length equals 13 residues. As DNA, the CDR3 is TGTGCCAGTAGCGGGGGGGTCGACCATGAGCAGTTCTTC. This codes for CASSGGVDHEQFF.

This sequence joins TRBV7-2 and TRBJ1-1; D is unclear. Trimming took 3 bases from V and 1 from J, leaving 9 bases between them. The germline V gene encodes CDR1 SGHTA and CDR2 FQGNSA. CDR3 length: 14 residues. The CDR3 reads CASSFQDGNTEAFF. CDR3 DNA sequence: TGTGCCAGCAGCTTTCAGGACGGGAACACTGAAGCTTTCTTT.

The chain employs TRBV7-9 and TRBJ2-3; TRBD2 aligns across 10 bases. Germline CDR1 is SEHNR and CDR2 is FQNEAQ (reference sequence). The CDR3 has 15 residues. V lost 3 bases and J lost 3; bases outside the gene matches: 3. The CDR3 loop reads CASSFYSGGTDTQYF. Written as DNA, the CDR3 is TGTGCCAGCAGCTTTTATAGCGGGGGGACAGATACGCAGTATTTT. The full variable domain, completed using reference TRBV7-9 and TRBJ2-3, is DTGVSQNPRHKITKRGQNVTFRCDPISEHNRLYWYRQTLGQGPEFLTYFQNEAQLEKSRLLSDRFSAERPKGSFSTLEIQRTEQGDSAMYLCASSFYSGGTDTQYFGPGTRLTVL.

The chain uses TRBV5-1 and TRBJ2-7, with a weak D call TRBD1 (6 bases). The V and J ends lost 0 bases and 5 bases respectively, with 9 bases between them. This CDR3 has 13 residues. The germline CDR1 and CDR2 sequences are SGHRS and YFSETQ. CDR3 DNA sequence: TGCGCCAGCAGCTTGGGGCAGGGGAACGAGCAGTACTTC. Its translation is CASSLGQGNEQYF.

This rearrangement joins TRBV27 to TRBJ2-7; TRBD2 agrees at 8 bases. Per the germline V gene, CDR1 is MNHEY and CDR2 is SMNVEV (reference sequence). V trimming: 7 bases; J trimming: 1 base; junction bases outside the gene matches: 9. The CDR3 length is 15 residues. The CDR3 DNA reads TGTGCCAGCACTATAGCGGGACGGGGGTCCTACGAGCAGTACTTC. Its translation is CASTIAGRGSYEQYF.

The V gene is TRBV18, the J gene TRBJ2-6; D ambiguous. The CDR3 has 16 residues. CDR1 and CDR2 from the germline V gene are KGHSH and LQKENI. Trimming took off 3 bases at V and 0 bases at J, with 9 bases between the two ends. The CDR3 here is CASSPSVASGANVLTF. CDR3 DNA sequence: TGTGCCAGCTCACCGTCCGTCGCCTCTGGGGCCAACGTCCTGACTTTC.

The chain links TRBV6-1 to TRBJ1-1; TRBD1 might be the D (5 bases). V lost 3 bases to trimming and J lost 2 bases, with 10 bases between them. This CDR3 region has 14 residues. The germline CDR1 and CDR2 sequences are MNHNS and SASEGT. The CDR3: CASSDWGGNTEAFF. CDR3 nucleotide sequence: TGTGCCAGCAGTGACTGGGGCGGAAACACTGAAGCTTTCTTT.

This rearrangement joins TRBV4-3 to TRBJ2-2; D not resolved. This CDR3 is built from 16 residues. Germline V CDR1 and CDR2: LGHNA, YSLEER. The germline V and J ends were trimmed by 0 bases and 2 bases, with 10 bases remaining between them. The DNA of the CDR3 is TGCGCCAGCAGCCAAGATCTTGTGCCAAACACCGGGGAGCTGTTTTTT. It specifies CASSQDLVPNTGELFF.

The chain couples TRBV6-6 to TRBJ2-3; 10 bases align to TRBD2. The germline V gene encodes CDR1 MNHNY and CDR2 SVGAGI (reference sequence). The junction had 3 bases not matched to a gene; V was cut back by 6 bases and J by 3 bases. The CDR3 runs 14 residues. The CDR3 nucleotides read TGTGCCAGCAGCCTTAGCGGGGGGACAGATACGCAGTATTTT. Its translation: CASSLSGGTDTQYF.